This T cell receptor beta chain was recorded in a study of Ad26.COV2.S vaccination and SARS-CoV-2 variants. Across the study: The vaccine Ad26.COV2.S was put into the muscle once, or twice with 56 days between. General study findings and limits: Using TCR breadth and depth analyses may have led to underestimated total T cell responses. Non-spike TCR breadth was similar in vaccine and placebo recipients.

Treatment denoted: around 19 received Ad26.COV2.S at low or high dose, single or two shots; 5 received placebo; per-sample allocation not given. All samples were drawn on day 63, counting from the first vaccine or placebo injection. The assay was immunoSEQ multiplex PCR, and TCRdb's table has in-frame clones only and misses some. The sample records about 430,000 clones, around 90% being singletons. Worth noting for this clone: The antigen remains unidentified.

The clonotype comes from a person aged 18-65 years who received the Ad26.COV2.S COVID-19 vaccine or a placebo. Sequenced material: peripheral blood, taken in a trial of Ad26.COV2.S vaccine versus placebo.

The CDR3 region is CSVKPLGGNIQYF. Written as DNA, the CDR3 is TGCAGCGTTAAACCGTTGGGGGGAAACATTCAGTACTTC. The rearrangement uses TRBV29-1 and TRBJ2-4, with a tentative D call TRBD2 (6 bases). The germline V and J ends were trimmed by 5 bases and 6 bases, with 14 bases remaining between them. The CDR3 has 13 residues. Germline CDR1 reads SQVTM; CDR2 reads ANQGSEA. The full variable domain, in which reference TRBV29-1 and TRBJ2-4 provide the parts outside the CDR3, is SAVISQKPSRDICQRGTSLTIQCQVDSQVTMMFWYRQQPGQSLTLIATANQGSEATYESGFVIDKFPISRPNLTFSTLTVSNMSPEDSSIYLCSVKPLGGNIQYFGAGTRLSVL.